This T cell receptor (beta chain) was sequenced in a study of a mutant IDH1 vaccine in newly diagnosed glioma. Overall study context: Among treated patients, about 62% were male and roughly 40% female, and mean age was roughly 40 years. Notes on the study in general: No link was apparently found between pseudoprogression and changes in top peripheral T cell clonotypes. The study observed vaccine-induced immune responses in more than 80% of patients.

V dropped 1 base and J dropped 6; count of bases not matched to a gene: 1. This CDR3 region has 16 residues. Looked up from germline, CDR1 is LGHNA and CDR2 is YNFKEQ. The time point is: week 35, safety follow-up. Doses of 300 ug of mutant IDH1 20-mer peptide were given with topical imiquimod. The patients were given eight vaccinations, one each in weeks 1, 3, 5, 7, 11, 15, 19 and 23. Comment on this clone: Its antigen remains unknown.

The table came from immunoSEQ multiplex PCR; TCRdb's copy has only in-frame clones and leaves some out. Of about 54,000 clones in the sample, roughly 80% are singletons; the top ten hold approximately 4%. This specimen consisted of PBMCs, obtained from a glioma patient whose treatment included an IDH1 peptide vaccine. The V and J genes are TRBV4-2 and TRBJ2-1, with 15 bases that match TRBD2. The origin of this receptor is a woman younger than 30 with glioma. Here the CDR3 DNA reads TGTGCCAGCAGCCAAGGGACTAGCGGGGGGGCCAATGAGCAGTTCTTC. This translates into CASSQGTSGGANEQFF.